Following are 5 T cell receptor beta chains from one sample sequenced in a study of blood T cell repertoires in COVID-19. Measured with immunoSEQ multiplex PCR; TCRdb has only the in-frame clones, and not every one. The repertoire holds around 100,000 clones, with about nine tenths as singletons. Sequenced sample: peripheral blood. The receptors derive from a man aged 50 or older with active COVID-19.

The CDR3 protein is CASSVGGQRYEKLFF. The CDR3 DNA follows: TGTGCCAGCAGCGTAGGAGGACAGCGATATGAAAAACTGTTTTTT. The genes are TRBV9 and TRBJ1-4; D possibly corresponds to TRBD1 (6 bases). Trimming shortened V by 0 bases and J by 6 bases, and 12 bases separated the two germline ends. CDR1 SGDLS and CDR2 YYNGEE come from the germline V gene. There are 15 residues in the CDR3.

The count of this clone is one. V is TRBV6-6 and J is TRBJ2-1, with D uncertain. The CDR3 has 15 amino acids. CDR1 is MNHNY, CDR2 SVGAGI, per germline (reference sequence). Trimming shortened V by 2 bases and J by 7 bases, and 15 bases separated the two germline ends. This chain's CDR3 is CASSYGQAGPNEQFF. CDR3 nucleotides: TGTGCCAGCAGTTACGGGCAGGCTGGGCCGAATGAGCAGTTCTTC.

This clone was counted once. The V and J genes are TRBV19 and TRBJ2-6, with D possibly being TRBD2 (6 bases). CDR1 and CDR2 (germline): LNHDA, SQIVND (reference sequence). Trimming shortened V by 5 bases and J by 1 base, and 9 bases separated the two germline ends. There are 15 residues in the CDR3. As DNA, the CDR3 is TGTGCCAGTAGTCGAGGAGGGTCTGGGGCCAACGTCCTGACTTTC. Protein product: CASSRGGSGANVLTF.

V gene TRBV7-9 combines with J gene TRBJ2-5; possible D gene TRBD1, 6 bases. From germline, CDR1 is SEHNR and CDR2 FQNEAQ (reference sequence). There are 14 residues in the CDR3. With 4 bases removed from V and 4 bases from J, the gap between germline ends came to 13 bases. CDR3 DNA sequence: TGTGCCAGCAGCTCGGGCAGGGGCGGAGAGACCCAGTACTTC. It translates to CASSSGRGGETQYF.

The chain joins TRBV19 to TRBJ2-1; 10 nucleotides align to TRBD2. The germline V gene has CDR1 LNHDA and CDR2 SQIVND (reference sequence). V was pared by 3 bases and J by 9 bases, with 8 bases of the junction left unmatched. The CDR3 has 15 amino acids. CDR3 sequence (DNA): TGTGCCAGTAGTATTGAAGCGGGGGGGTTAAGTGAGCAGTTCTTC. Its protein product is CASSIEAGGLSEQFF.